This passage covers 12 T cell receptor beta chains from one sample sequenced in a study of OX40 agonist ivuxolimab in advanced cancers. The library was obtained by the immunoSEQ multiplex PCR assay. Held by TCRdb, this immuneACCESS table contains in-frame sequences only and omits some clones. Under half of the omission traces to an unresolved V gene where checked; the cause of the rest is unknown. This sample lists tens of thousands of clones; approximately 78% were detected once. About 0.73% of the sample lies in the top ten. The sample consisted of CD4+ or CD8+ T cells sorted from blood, taken in a trial of the OX40 agonist ivuxolimab. The receptors here all came from an adult with an advanced solid tumor such as melanoma, head and neck, liver or kidney cancer.

This clone has only a few counts. This sequence joins TRBV2 and TRBJ2-1; 8 bases match TRBD1. The CDR3 length is 16 residues. Trimming at V came to 6 bases and at J to 0 bases, leaving 7 bases not matched to a gene. The V gene's germline CDR1 is SNHLY and CDR2 FYNNEI. The CDR3 protein is CASSRDRPSSYNEQFF. The CDR3 coding sequence is TGTGCCAGCAGCCGGGACAGGCCGAGCTCCTACAATGAGCAGTTCTTC. Looking up the rest from reference TRBV2 and TRBJ2-1 gives the full variable domain: EPEVTQTPSHQVTQMGQEVILRCVPISNHLYFYWYRQILGQKVEFLVSFYNNEISEKSEIFDDQFSVERPDGSNFTLKIRSTKLEDSAMYFCASSRDRPSSYNEQFFGPGTRLTVL.

J is TRBJ2-7 and V is TRBV6-6; 7 bases are shared with TRBD1. The germline V gene encodes CDR1 MNHNY and CDR2 SVGAGI (reference sequence). V dropped 7 bases and J dropped 5; count of bases not matched to a gene: 14. CDR3 length: 15 residues. CDR3: CASTRLTGNKNEQYF. For the CDR3, the DNA is TGTGCCAGCACCCGCCTGACAGGGAACAAGAACGAGCAGTACTTC.

The chain is built from TRBV5-1 and TRBJ2-1; 7 bases are a match to TRBD2. The trim removed 4 bases at V and 4 bases at J, leaving 11 bases unmatched. The germline CDR1 and CDR2 sequences are SGHRS and YFSETQ. The CDR3 is 16 amino acids. DNA of the CDR3: TGCGCCAGCAGCCCCAGAGTAGCGGGCGCGTACAATGAGCAGTTCTTC. It is translated as CASSPRVAGAYNEQFF.

This chain uses TRBV5-1 with TRBJ1-2; maybe TRBD1 (6 bases). CDR1 and CDR2 (germline): SGHRS, YFSETQ. The CDR3 runs to 15 residues. Trimming took 6 bases from V and 2 from J, leaving 17 bases between them. The DNA for the CDR3 is TGCGCCAGCAACCCCCAGGGGCCGCTAAACTATGGCTACACCTTC. Its translation: CASNPQGPLNYGYTF.

This clone was found a few times. The rearrangement joins TRBV7-2 to TRBJ2-7; TRBD2 might be the D (5 bases). CDR1 is SGHTA, CDR2 FQGNSA, per germline. The CDR3 runs to 12 residues. V lost 5 bases, J lost 6 bases, and 11 bases lay in between. The CDR3 DNA is TGTGCCAGCAGCGGCCGAGGAGGCGAGCAGTACTTC. Translated: CASSGRGGEQYF.

The V gene is TRBV5-1, the J gene TRBJ2-5, with 8 nucleotides matching TRBD2. This CDR3 comprises 14 residues. Germline V lookup: CDR1 SGHRS, CDR2 YFSETQ. J gave up 1 base and V 4 bases, and 3 bases lay outside the gene matches. CDR3: CASSPGGPQETQYF. For the CDR3, the DNA is TGCGCCAGCAGCCCGGGGGGGCCCCAAGAGACCCAGTACTTC.

The chain employs TRBV7-6 and TRBJ2-2; TRBD2 matches 10 bases. Germline V gene lookup returns CDR1 SGHVS and CDR2 FNYEAQ. There are 16 residues in the CDR3. V lost 4 bases to trimming and J lost 4 bases; unmatched junction nucleotides: 6. The CDR3 loop is CASSSSGTSVTGELFF. CDR3 nucleotides: TGTGCCAGCAGCTCTTCCGGGACTAGCGTCACCGGGGAGCTGTTTTTT.

The chain employs TRBV5-4 and TRBJ1-6; D perhaps matches TRBD1 (5 bases). Per germline, CDR1 SGHNT and CDR2 YYREEE (reference sequence). This CDR3 has 14 residues. V was trimmed by 0 bases and J by 14 bases, leaving 15 bases between them. CDR3 nucleotide sequence: TGTGCCAGCAGCTTGGAACCAGGGAAAGGGACCCTCCACTTT. Its translation: CASSLEPGKGTLHF.

This clone came up a few times. This chain links TRBV14 with TRBJ2-7; 8 bases agree with TRBD2. Germline lookup yields CDR1 SGHDN and CDR2 FVKESK. Unmatched junction bases numbered 16, after V lost 6 bases and J lost 3 bases. The CDR3 sequence is 17 residues long. The CDR3 bases are TGTGCCAGCAGACCCCGGGGTAGCGGGGCCATAAACTACGAGCAGTACTTC. This translates into CASRPRGSGAINYEQYF.

DNA for the CDR3: TGTGCCAGTAGTAATCAGGGGGTGAACACTGAAGCTTTCTTT. It codes for CASSNQGVNTEAFF. The chain combines TRBV19 with TRBJ1-1; 7 bases agree with TRBD1. The CDR3 sequence is 14 residues long. Germline V gene lookup returns CDR1 LNHDA and CDR2 SQIVND (reference sequence). J gave up 0 bases and V 4 bases, and 2 bases lay outside the gene matches.

The genes are TRBV9 and TRBJ1-2; TRBD1 aligns across 8 bases. The J segment lost 8 bases and the V segment lost 0 bases, leaving 6 bases of the junction unmatched. In germline, CDR1 is SGDLS, CDR2 YYNGEE. This CDR3 has 14 residues. Here the CDR3 DNA reads TGTGCCAGCAGCGTAGCAGGGGGCGAGTCCGGCTACACCTTC. This encodes CASSVAGGESGYTF.

CDR3 in DNA: TGTGCCAGCAGCTTTGACACGAGAGAAGAGACCCAGTACTTC. Amino acids: CASSFDTREETQYF. This sequence joins TRBV5-4 and TRBJ2-5; no definite D call. Trimming stripped 2 bases from V and 3 bases from J, with 11 bases between. Germline V gives CDR1 SGHNT, CDR2 YYREEE (reference sequence). CDR3 size: 14 residues.